The entry that follows covers one TCR beta chain sequence. This clonotype was seen at least ten times. The target of this receptor is not known. Within one base of it there is no much larger clone, and no base qualities were kept. The library was prepared using 5' RACE. The instrument was an Illumina HiSeq 2500. A second PCR of about 6 to 11 cycles was performed with a sample-barcoded 5' primer and a J-beta primer mix. A unique molecular identifier was introduced onto each TCR beta cDNA molecule by a template-switch 5' adaptor carrying 12 random nucleotides. Each sample yielded at least 2.5 million CDR3-containing paired-end reads. First-strand cDNA was synthesized from all RNA with the Mint cDNA synthesis kit, primed by a TRBC-specific oligonucleotide. Following uracil-DNA glycosylase treatment, a first 18-cycle PCR with universal primers M1SS and BC2_uni_R was performed on all cDNA. As for the authors' bioinformatics: For normalization, 1 million high-quality reads were randomly selected from each sample, with every read carrying a distinct molecular identifier. Instead of being binned into consensus sequences, reads with shared molecular identifiers were discarded. CDR3 identification, clonotype clustering and error correction used MiTCR with a Q25 quality threshold and the strictest error-elimination algorithm. A nonparametric unseen species model with Euler transformation was used to estimate a lower bound on total TCR beta diversity. TCRdb ran its own pipeline on the public reads, namely fastp trimming at Q25 and MiXCR clone calling, and kept in-frame beta chains. Records with the same CDR3 protein are collapsed into one entry carrying the most frequent genes and DNA. The V and J calls here are based on TCRdb, not the publication. This sample holds hundreds of thousands of distinct CDR3 sequences; 25% to 35% were observed only once. The ten largest account for 17% of the sample.

According to the germline V gene (reference sequence), CDR1 reads DFQATT and CDR2 reads SNEGSKA. The trim is 5 bases for V and 0 bases for J, with a gap of 13 bases between the germline ends. From its cysteine to its phenylalanine, the CDR3 spans 15 amino acids. The sequence is cut down to CDR3 DNA, 45 bases in frame from base 1. This record belongs to a study of blood T cells in healthy people across ages (dated by TCRdb to between 2014 and 2017). Background for the entire study: In model experiments, template switching captured roughly one uniquely barcoded TCR beta cDNA molecule for every two T cells. The study measured age-related changes in TCR beta repertoire diversity using deep sequencing normalized with unique cDNA molecular identifiers. The donors were divided into four age groups: young (average around 15 years), middle-aged (around 41), aged (around 59) and long-lived (roughly 88). Donors of different ages were randomly distributed across sequencing lanes to avoid experimental bias. For two donors (one aged 18 to 30 and one aged 80 or older), the study analyzed two additional independent replicas of 1 million unique cDNA reads from the same blood draw. Overall results and qualifications from the work: Observed TCR beta diversity per million T cells fell roughly linearly with age, and a significant reduction was already apparent by age about 43. Compared with the aged group, the long-lived group had more naive CD4+ T cells, fewer expanded clones and increased TCR diversity, a pattern suggesting age selection. Estimates of total diversity based on one million sequenced T cells were regarded as lower bounds and as underestimates. Bulk unsorted PBMC profiling prevented conclusive comparison of naive and antigen-experienced compartments. Because donor CMV infection status was unknown, age-related changes in expanded clonotypes were potentially confounded. There was a strong correlation between observed TCR beta diversity and the percentage of naive T cells measured by flow cytometry.

Donors were roughly 40 systemically healthy Caucasian individuals from Russia aged roughly 6 to 90 years. Roughly 10 milliliters of peripheral blood were drawn from each donor into EDTA-treated Vacutainer tubes. Ficoll-Paque density-gradient centrifugation was used to isolate PBMCs, with at least 6.5 million per sample. Trizol reagent was used to extract total RNA from PBMCs, with at least 5 micrograms per sample. Naive CD45RAhigh/CD27high T cell percentages were measured by flow cytometry on a PBMC aliquot from every donor. The receptor comes from a woman older than 75 in good health. Sequenced input: blood. The chain was built from TRBV20-1 and TRBJ2-2; a tentative D match to TRBD2 spans 6 bases. CDR3 reads: CSAGLGLANTGELFF. The DNA is TGCAGTGCTGGACTGGGACTTGCGAACACCGGGGAGCTGTTTTTT.